The clone carrying this T cell receptor (beta chain) is medium-sized. The sample originates from a study of PD-L1 blockade in urothelial cancer. Assay: immunoSEQ multiplex PCR; the TCRdb copy retains only in-frame clones and omits some. The data contain 50,000 to 65,000 clones, 75% to 90% of them singletons. Unmatched junction bases numbered 9, after V lost 4 bases and J lost 1 base. CDR1 is LNHDA and CDR2 is SQIVND in the germline V gene (reference sequence). This CDR3 is 17 amino acids long. The TCR originated in a man in his forties or fifties with urothelial cancer. This specimen was PBMCs, taken around atezolizumab (anti-PD-L1) treatment. The genes are TRBV19 and TRBJ2-2, with TRBD1 identical over 7 bases. The CDR3 sequence: CASSRDSLLMNTGELFF. The CDR3 bases are TGTGCCAGTAGTAGGGACAGCCTCCTTATGAACACCGGGGAGCTGTTTTTT.